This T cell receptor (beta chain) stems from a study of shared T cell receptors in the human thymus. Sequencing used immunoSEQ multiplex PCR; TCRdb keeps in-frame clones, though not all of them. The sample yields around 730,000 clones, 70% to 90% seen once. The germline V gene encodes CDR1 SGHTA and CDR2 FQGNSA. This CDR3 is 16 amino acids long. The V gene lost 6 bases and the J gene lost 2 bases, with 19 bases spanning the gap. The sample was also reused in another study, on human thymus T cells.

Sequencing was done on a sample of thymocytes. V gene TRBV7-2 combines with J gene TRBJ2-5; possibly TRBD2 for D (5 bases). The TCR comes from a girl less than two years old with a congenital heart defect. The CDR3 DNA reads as TGTGCCAGCAGACACTCCCGGGGTACCTATCAAGAGACCCAGTACTTC. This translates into CASRHSRGTYQETQYF. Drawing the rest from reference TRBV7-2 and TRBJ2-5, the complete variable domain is GAGVSQSPSNKVTEKGKDVELRCDPISGHTALYWYRQSLGQGLEFLIYFQGNSAPDKSGLPSDRFSAERTGGSVSTLTIQRTQQEDSAVYLCASRHSRGTYQETQYFGPGTRLLVL.